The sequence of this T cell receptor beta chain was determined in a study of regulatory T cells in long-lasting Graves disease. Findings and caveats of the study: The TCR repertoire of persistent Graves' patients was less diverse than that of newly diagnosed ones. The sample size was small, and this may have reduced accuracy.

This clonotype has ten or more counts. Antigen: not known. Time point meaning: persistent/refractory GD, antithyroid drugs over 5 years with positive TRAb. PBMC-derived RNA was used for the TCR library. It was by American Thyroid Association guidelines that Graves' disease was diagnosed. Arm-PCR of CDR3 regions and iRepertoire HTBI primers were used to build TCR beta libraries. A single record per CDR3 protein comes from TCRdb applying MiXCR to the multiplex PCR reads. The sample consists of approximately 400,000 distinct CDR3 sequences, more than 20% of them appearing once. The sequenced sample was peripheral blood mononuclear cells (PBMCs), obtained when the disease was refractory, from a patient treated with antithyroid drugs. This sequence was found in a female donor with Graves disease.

The CDR3 spells CSARTGSETQYF. Here the CDR3 DNA reads TGCAGTGCTCGCACAGGGTCGGAGACCCAGTACTTC. V is TRBV20-1 and J is TRBJ2-5; D is possibly TRBD1 (6 bases). V lost 5 bases to trimming and J lost 5 bases, with 12 bases between them. Germline CDR1 is DFQATT and CDR2 is SNEGSKA (reference sequence). CDR3 length: 12 amino acids.